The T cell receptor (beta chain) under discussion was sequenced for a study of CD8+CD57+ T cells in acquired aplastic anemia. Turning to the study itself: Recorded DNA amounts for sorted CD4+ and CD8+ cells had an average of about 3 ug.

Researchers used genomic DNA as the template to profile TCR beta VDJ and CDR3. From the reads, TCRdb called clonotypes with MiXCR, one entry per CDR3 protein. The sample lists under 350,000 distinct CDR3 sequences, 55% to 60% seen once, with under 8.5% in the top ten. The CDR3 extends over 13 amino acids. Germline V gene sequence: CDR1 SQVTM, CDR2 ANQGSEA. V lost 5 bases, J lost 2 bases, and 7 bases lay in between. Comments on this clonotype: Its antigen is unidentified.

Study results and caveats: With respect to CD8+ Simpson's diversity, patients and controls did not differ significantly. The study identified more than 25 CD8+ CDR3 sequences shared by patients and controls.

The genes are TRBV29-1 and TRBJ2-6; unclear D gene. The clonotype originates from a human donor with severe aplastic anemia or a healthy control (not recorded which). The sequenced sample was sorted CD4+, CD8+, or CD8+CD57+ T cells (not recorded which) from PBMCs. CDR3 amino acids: CSVLRTGANVLTF. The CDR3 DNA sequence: TGCAGCGTTTTAAGGACTGGGGCCAACGTCCTGACTTTC.